The source of this T cell receptor (beta chain) is a study of cytomegalovirus exposure and HLA in healthy donors. CDR3 length: 20 residues. V shed 1 base and J 2 bases; nucleotides not matched to a gene: 15. From germline, CDR1 is SGHVS and CDR2 FQNEAQ. Whole-study findings and limits: Rare sequences made up most TCRs, while some public TCRs were found in many donors. When analyzed later, a missense DCLRE1C variant was found to be linked to TCR beta V- and J-gene trimming.

The table lists this clone with a few counts. Its antigen is unknown. It was with 60 Vbeta and 13 Jbeta primers that the PCR ran. The assay was immunoSEQ multiplex PCR, and TCRdb's table has in-frame clones only and misses some. The top ten clones hold 1.1% of a sample with approximately 180,000 clones, over 60% of them seen once. Input material: PBMCs. This rearrangement joins TRBV7-8 to TRBJ2-3, with TRBD2 identical over 10 bases. This sequence originates from a woman in her thirties or forties in good health and CMV-seronegative. As DNA, the CDR3 is TGTGCCAGCAGCTTAGAGGTACTAGCGGGACTTATCACGAACACAGATACGCAGTATTTT. Translating it yields CASSLEVLAGLITNTDTQYF.